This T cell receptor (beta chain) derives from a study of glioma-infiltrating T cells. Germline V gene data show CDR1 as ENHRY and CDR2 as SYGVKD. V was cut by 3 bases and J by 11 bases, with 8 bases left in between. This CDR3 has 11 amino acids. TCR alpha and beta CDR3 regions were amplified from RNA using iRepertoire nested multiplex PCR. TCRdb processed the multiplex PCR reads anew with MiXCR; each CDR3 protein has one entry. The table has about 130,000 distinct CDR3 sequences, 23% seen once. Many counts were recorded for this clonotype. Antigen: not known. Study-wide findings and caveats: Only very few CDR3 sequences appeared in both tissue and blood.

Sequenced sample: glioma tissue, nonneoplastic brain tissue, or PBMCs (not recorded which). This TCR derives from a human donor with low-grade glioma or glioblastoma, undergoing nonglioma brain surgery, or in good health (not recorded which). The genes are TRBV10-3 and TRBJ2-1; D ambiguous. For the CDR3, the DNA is TGTGCCATCAGTGATCAGGTGAAGCAGTTCTTC. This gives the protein CAISDQVKQFF.